A selection of T cell receptor beta chains follows, all from one sample in a study of cytomegalovirus exposure and HLA in healthy donors. Only in-frame clones appear in the TCRdb table, and some are missing; sequencing was by immunoSEQ multiplex PCR. The data hold roughly 120,000 clones, with roughly 82% observed a single time. The material sequenced was PBMCs. The receptors stem from a man younger than 30 in good health and CMV-seropositive. Each CDR3 is given with its conserved first and last residue. D genes are given only for firm matches. Rows give clone size only sometimes, using once, few, many, or a class for an expanded clone.

d_gene,v_gene,j_gene,abundance,CDR3aa,CDR3nt
NA,TRBV6-5,TRBJ1-2,once,CASSTQGHQNYGYTF,TGTGCCAGCAGTACCCAGGGACATCAGAACTATGGCTACACCTTC
NA,TRBV6-1,TRBJ1-2,NA,CASRPTGPINYGYTF,TGTGCCAGCAGACCGACAGGTCCTATTAACTATGGCTACACCTTC
NA,TRBV20-1,TRBJ1-2,NA,CSAGEDYTF,TGCAGTGCAGGGGAAGACTACACCTTC
NA,TRBV5-8,TRBJ2-7,NA,CASSGGWGRAYEQYF,TGTGCCAGCAGCGGGGGTTGGGGGCGAGCCTACGAGCAGTACTTC
TRBD1,TRBV4-2,TRBJ2-7,NA,CASSQDTRRDRGYEQYF,TGTGCCAGCAGCCAAGATACTAGACGGGACAGGGGCTACGAGCAGTACTTC
NA,TRBV5-1,TRBJ1-2,NA,CASSTGTLDYGYTF,TGCGCCAGCAGCACAGGGACGTTAGACTATGGCTACACCTTC
NA,TRBV11-2,TRBJ1-1,few,CASSLGSGYTEAFF,TGTGCCAGCAGCTTAGGGTCAGGCTACACTGAAGCTTTCTTT
NA,TRBV6-6,TRBJ1-3,NA,CASKIEGDSGNTIYF,TGTGCCAGCAAGATCGAGGGGGATTCGGGAAACACCATATATTTT
TRBD2,TRBV29-1,TRBJ2-7,NA,CSVEGGVAGRPAYEQYF,TGCAGCGTTGAAGGGGGGGTAGCGGGGCGACCAGCCTACGAGCAGTACTTC
TRBD1,TRBV5-1,TRBJ1-2,NA,CASSPGQGGYGYTF,TGCGCCAGCAGCCCGGGACAGGGGGGATATGGCTACACCTTC
TRBD2,TRBV14,TRBJ2-3,NA,CASRKLREAGRADTQYF,TGTGCCAGCAGAAAATTGCGGGAGGCTGGTCGCGCAGATACGCAGTATTTT
TRBD1,TRBV4-1,TRBJ1-2,NA,CASSQEGQGDGYTF,TGCGCCAGCAGCCAAGAAGGGCAGGGGGATGGCTACACCTTC
TRBD1,TRBV7-6,TRBJ1-2,NA,CASSLSPGQGHYGYTF,TGTGCCAGCAGCTTAAGTCCGGGACAGGGTCACTATGGCTACACCTTC
NA,TRBV28,TRBJ1-6,NA,CASSLPAGEGNSPLHF,TGTGCCAGCAGTTTACCCGCGGGTGAGGGTAATTCACCCCTCCACTTT
NA,TRBV23-1,TRBJ1-5,few,CASLGPRGGNQPQHF,TGCGCCAGCTTGGGCCCACGCGGGGGCAATCAGCCCCAGCATTTT
NA,TRBV5-1,TRBJ1-1,NA,CASSLDGQLNTEAFF,TGCGCCAGCAGCTTGGACGGACAGCTGAACACTGAAGCTTTCTTT
TRBD1,TRBV4-1,TRBJ2-7,NA,CASSRTGTGLYEQYF,TGCGCCAGCAGCCGGACCGGGACAGGGCTCTACGAGCAGTACTTC
TRBD1,TRBV9,TRBJ1-2,NA,CASSAGQGVGGYTF,TGTGCCAGCAGCGCGGGACAGGGGGTGGGGGGCTACACCTTC
NA,TRBV28,TRBJ1-6,NA,CASLLGGDSPLHF,TGTGCCAGCCTTTTGGGGGGGGATTCACCCCTCCACTTT
NA,TRBV13,TRBJ1-5,NA,CASSPTGWGQPQHF,TGTGCCAGCAGCCCGACAGGATGGGGTCAGCCCCAGCATTTT
NA,TRBV7-8,TRBJ2-5,NA,CASSLAERETQYF,TGTGCCAGCAGCTTAGCGGAGAGGGAGACCCAGTACTTC
TRBD1,TRBV28,TRBJ1-1,few,CASSVGTGNTEAFF,TGTGCCAGCAGTGTCGGGACAGGGAACACTGAAGCTTTCTTT
NA,TRBV25-1,TRBJ1-1,NA,CASRTAGTEAFF,TGTGCCAGCAGGACAGCGGGCACTGAAGCTTTCTTT
NA,TRBV29-1,TRBJ1-5,NA,CSVGARDQPQHF,TGCAGCGTGGGAGCTCGGGATCAGCCCCAGCATTTT
TRBD2,TRBV4-1,TRBJ2-3,NA,CASSFSGREASTDTQYF,TGCGCCAGCAGCTTTAGCGGGAGAGAGGCTAGCACAGATACGCAGTATTTT
NA,TRBV5-1,TRBJ2-5,few,CASSLGDPWRAPETQYF,TGCGCCAGCAGCTTGGGGGACCCCTGGAGGGCCCCAGAGACCCAGTACTTC
TRBD1,TRBV5-1,TRBJ1-6,few,CASSSGTGDRFSSYNSPLHF,TGCGCCAGCAGCTCCGGGACAGGGGACCGATTTAGCTCCTATAATTCACCCCTCCACTTT
TRBD1,TRBV19,TRBJ2-2,NA,CASSIWTGSTGELFF,TGTGCCAGTAGTATCTGGACAGGGAGCACCGGGGAGCTGTTTTTT
TRBD1,TRBV5-5,TRBJ1-6,NA,CASSRTGVYSPLHF,TGTGCCAGCAGCAGGACAGGGGTTTACTCACCCCTCCACTTT
TRBD2,TRBV4-2,TRBJ2-7,NA,CASSQDGTSGSYEQYF,TGTGCCAGCAGCCAAGATGGGACTAGCGGCTCCTACGAGCAGTACTTC
NA,TRBV29-1,TRBJ1-1,NA,CSVEAGVNTEAFF,TGCAGCGTTGAGGCAGGCGTGAACACTGAAGCTTTCTTT
TRBD1,TRBV23-1,TRBJ1-1,NA,CASSPPGQTNTEAFF,TGCGCCAGCAGTCCCCCGGGACAGACTAACACTGAAGCTTTCTTT
NA,TRBV7-7,TRBJ2-7,few,CASSLEILGSEQYF,TGTGCTAGCAGCTTAGAGATCCTCGGGAGTGAGCAGTACTTC
TRBD1,TRBV7-6,TRBJ2-7,NA,CASSPGQVSYEQYF,TGTGCCAGCAGCCCAGGACAGGTTTCCTACGAGCAGTACTTC
NA,TRBV2,TRBJ2-7,NA,CASSEFRVSYEQYF,TGTGCCAGCAGTGAATTCAGGGTTTCCTACGAGCAGTACTTC
TRBD1,TRBV30,TRBJ1-3,NA,CAWMRGPGGNTIYF,TGTGCCTGGATGAGGGGGCCGGGGGGAAACACCATATATTTT
NA,TRBV5-4,TRBJ2-1,NA,CASSLAGVADAYNEQFF,TGTGCCAGCAGCTTGGCCGGAGTAGCGGATGCCTACAATGAGCAGTTCTTC
TRBD1,TRBV28,TRBJ1-1,NA,CASTSGQGAWTEAFF,TGTGCCAGCACCTCGGGACAGGGGGCTTGGACTGAAGCTTTCTTT
NA,TRBV2,TRBJ2-1,NA,CASSVGLASKEQFF,TGTGCCAGCAGTGTGGGGCTAGCGTCGAAGGAGCAGTTCTTC
NA,TRBV5-1,TRBJ1-6,once,CASSDGDTSSYNSPLHF,TGCGCCAGCAGCGACGGGGATACGAGCTCCTATAATTCACCCCTCCACTTT
NA,TRBV19,TRBJ1-5,NA,CASSISGKSQPQHF,TGTGCCAGTAGTATCTCAGGGAAATCTCAGCCCCAGCATTTT
NA,TRBV15,TRBJ1-2,NA,CATSRDRGSYGYTF,TGTGCCACCAGCAGAGACAGGGGAAGCTATGGCTACACCTTC
TRBD2,TRBV27,TRBJ2-1,NA,CASRWTLGLAGGGIHNNEQFF,TGTGCCAGCAGGTGGACCCTGGGACTAGCGGGAGGGGGGATCCATAACAATGAGCAGTTCTTC
NA,TRBV7-2,TRBJ2-7,NA,CASSLLLSYEQYF,TGTGCCAGCAGCCTTCTTCTCTCCTACGAGCAGTACTTC
NA,TRBV6-6,TRBJ1-6,once,CASSYSSLGSPLHF,TGTGCCAGCAGTTACTCGTCGTTGGGCTCACCCCTCCACTTT
NA,TRBV27,TRBJ2-7,few,CASSLAAGYEQYF,TGTGCCAGCAGTTTAGCGGCTGGCTACGAGCAGTACTTC
TRBD1,TRBV11-2,TRBJ1-5,NA,CASSSGQTDQPQHF,TGTGCCAGCAGCTCGGGACAGACGGATCAGCCCCAGCATTTT
TRBD2,TRBV15,TRBJ2-1,NA,CATSRDPSGGYITYNEQFF,TGTGCCACCAGCAGAGATCCTAGCGGGGGGTATATTACCTACAATGAGCAGTTCTTC
NA,TRBV30,TRBJ1-1,few,CAWTSGGPTEAFF,TGTGCCTGGACCTCGGGGGGACCCACTGAAGCTTTCTTT
NA,TRBV6-5,TRBJ2-3,once,CASSYSNPGISDTQYF,TGTGCCAGCAGTTACTCGAACCCGGGGATCTCAGATACGCAGTATTTT
NA,TRBV11-1,TRBJ2-1,NA,CASSFSGLNSYNEQFF,TGTGCCAGCAGCTTCTCGGGACTTAACTCCTACAATGAGCAGTTCTTC
TRBD2,TRBV9,TRBJ2-5,NA,CASSASSGAGETQYF,TGTGCCAGCAGCGCCTCGAGCGGGGCAGGGGAGACCCAGTACTTC
NA,TRBV29-1,TRBJ2-7,NA,CSVLFPRAARSYEQYF,TGCAGCGTTCTTTTCCCGAGGGCAGCGAGGTCCTACGAGCAGTACTTC
NA,TRBV29-1,TRBJ1-1,NA,CSVEGGLAEAFF,TGCAGCGTTGAAGGAGGGCTGGCTGAAGCTTTCTTT